The present TCR beta chain was sequenced within a study of CD8 T cells in ankylosing spondylitis. Germline V gene sequence: CDR1 ENHRY, CDR2 SYGVKD. The CDR3 length is 17 residues. The V and J ends lost 0 bases and 6 bases, in that order; junction bases with no gene match: 9. Using its own MiXCR run on the 5' RACE reads, TCRdb lists one record per CDR3 protein. The table has approximately 350,000 distinct CDR3 sequences, roughly 14% seen once. The TCR was taken from a male donor with ankylosing spondylitis or in good health (not recorded which). The sample was blood, either unsorted or a sorted T cell fraction (not recorded which). V gene TRBV10-3 combines with J gene TRBJ2-1, with 9 nucleotides matching TRBD2. CDR3 amino acids: CAISESGGGRALNEQFF. CDR3 in DNA: TGTGCCATCAGTGAGTCGGGTGGCGGGAGGGCCCTCAATGAGCAGTTCTTC.